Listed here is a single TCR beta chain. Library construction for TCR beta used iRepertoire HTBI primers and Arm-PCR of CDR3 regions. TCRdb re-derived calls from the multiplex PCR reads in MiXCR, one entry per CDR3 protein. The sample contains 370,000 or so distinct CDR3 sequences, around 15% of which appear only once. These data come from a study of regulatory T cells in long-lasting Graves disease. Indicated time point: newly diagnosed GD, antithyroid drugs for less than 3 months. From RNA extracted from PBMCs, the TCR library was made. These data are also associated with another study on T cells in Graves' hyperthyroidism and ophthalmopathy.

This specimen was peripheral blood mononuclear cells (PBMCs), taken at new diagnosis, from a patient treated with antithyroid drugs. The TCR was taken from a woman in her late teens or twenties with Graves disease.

CDR3 in DNA: TGTGCCACCAGCAGAGAGCGACAACGGCAGGAGCAGTACTTC. Residues: CATSRERQRQEQYF. The chain has TRBV15 and TRBJ2-7; D not resolved. The V gene lost 0 bases and the J gene lost 7 bases, with 13 bases spanning the gap. CDR3 length: 14 residues. Germline CDR1 and CDR2: LNHNV and YYDKDF (reference sequence).